The clone carrying this T cell receptor beta chain was picked up many times. Read data end 3 residues before the CDR3 end; the end is taken from the germline J gene. Trimming pared 2 bases from V and 0 bases from J, leaving 10 bases between. CDR1 MDHEN and CDR2 SYDVKM come from the germline V gene. CDR3 length: 15 amino acids. The data belong to a study of T cell clonality in common variable immunodeficiency. Clones were sequenced by immunoSEQ multiplex PCR, and TCRdb holds only the in-frame ones, with some missing. The record shows fewer than 50,000 clones for this sample, with no singletons present.

This chain joins TRBV28 and TRBJ1-1; unclear D gene. Sequencing was done on a sample of peripheral blood mononuclear cells. This receptor was identified in a person aged 18 to 69 in good health. Partial CDR3 DNA: TGTGCCAGCAGTTTACCCCACGGTATGAACACTGAA. It translates to CASSLPHGMNTE. From start to end, the CDR3 is CASSLPHGMNTEAFF.